A single sample is the source of the 30 T cell receptor beta chains below, sequenced in a study of beta chain features in type 1 diabetes. The study reverse transcribed the entire isolated RNA, so it sequenced expressed TCRB transcripts. Assay used: immunoSEQ multiplex PCR; TCRdb lists only in-frame clones, some missing. The sample has 450,000 to 550,000 clones; approximately 28% are singletons. Sequencing was carried out using naive CD4+ T cells from blood. All receptors derive from a man between 18 and 35 years old in good health.

The chain carries TRBV29-1 and TRBJ2-1; a weak D match, TRBD2 (6 bases). Germline loops: CDR1 SQVTM, CDR2 ANQGSEA. V was cut by 4 bases and J by 0 bases, with 16 bases left in between. This CDR3 contains 16 residues. CDR3 DNA: TGCAGCGTTGTGGACTGGGACTCCCGCTCCTACAATGAGCAGTTCTTC. Residues: CSVVDWDSRSYNEQFF.

The chain carries TRBV15 and TRBJ2-2; 13 nucleotides line up with TRBD2. This CDR3 is built from 17 residues. CDR1 is LNHNV and CDR2 is YYDKDF in the germline V gene (reference sequence). V lost 2 bases to trimming and J lost 5 bases; unmatched junction nucleotides: 5. DNA of the CDR3: TGTGCCACCAGCAGACTAAGGACTAGCGGGAGAACCGGGGAGCTGTTTTTT. Translated: CATSRLRTSGRTGELFF. Full variable domain (outside the CDR3, taken from reference TRBV15 and TRBJ2-2): DAMVIQNPRYQVTQFGKPVTLSCSQTLNHNVMYWYQQKSSQAPKLLFHYYDKDFNNEADTPDNFQSRRPNTSFCFLDIRSPGLGDTAMYLCATSRLRTSGRTGELFFGEGSRLTVL.

CDR3 coding DNA: TGTGCCAGCAGCTTCAGCGGGAGGGGAACGGAGACCCAGTACTTC. As protein: CASSFSGRGTETQYF. The chain has TRBV11-2 and TRBJ2-5; 10 nucleotides match TRBD2. CDR1 and CDR2 from the germline V gene are SGHAT and FQNNGV. The CDR3 sequence is 15 residues long. Germline trimming cut 3 bases from V and 5 bases from J; bases unmatched to any gene: 6. Using reference TRBV11-2 and TRBJ2-5 for the parts outside the CDR3, the full variable domain is EAGVAQSPRYKIIEKRQSVAFWCNPISGHATLYWYQQILGQGPKLLIQFQNNGVVDDSQLPKDRFSAERLKGVDSTLKIQPAKLEDSAVYLCASSFSGRGTETQYFGPGTRLLVL.

This clone has just a few counts. The chain joins TRBV30 to TRBJ1-4, with D hard to call. This CDR3 comprises 12 residues. Germline assignment: CDR1 GTSNPN and CDR2 SVGIG (reference sequence). The V and J ends lost 5 bases and 10 bases respectively, with 14 bases between them. DNA of the CDR3: TGTGCCTGGGTCGGGCCCTACGGAAAACTGTTTTTT. It specifies CAWVGPYGKLFF.

This chain connects TRBV6-5 to TRBJ1-4; D gene unclear. Trimming removed 5 bases from V and 8 bases from J, with 15 bases in between. The V gene's germline CDR1 is MNHEY and CDR2 SVGAGI. There are 14 residues in the CDR3. The CDR3 region has the DNA TGTGCCAGCAGTGATTGGAGGGAGGGCGAAAAACTGTTTTTT. Its protein product is CASSDWREGEKLFF.

The J gene is TRBJ2-5, the V gene TRBV19, with 8 bases lining up with TRBD1. Per germline, CDR1 LNHDA and CDR2 SQIVND (reference sequence). The junction had 6 bases not matched to a gene; V was cut back by 5 bases and J by 4 bases. This CDR3 is 14 amino acids long. The CDR3 spells CASSAGTGGETQYF. The CDR3 bases are TGTGCCAGTAGTGCCGGGACAGGTGGAGAGACCCAGTACTTC.

The chain uses TRBV28 and TRBJ1-2; D not resolved. Germline CDR1 MDHEN, CDR2 SYDVKM. V lost 2 bases and J lost 8, with 12 bases in between. The CDR3 extends over 13 amino acids. The DNA for the CDR3 is TGTGCCAGCAGTTTAGCCGGGGAGAGGGGCTACACCTTC. Protein sequence: CASSLAGERGYTF.

The chain combines TRBV19 with TRBJ2-7; D gene ambiguous. This CDR3 comprises 15 residues. CDR1 and CDR2 (germline): LNHDA, SQIVND (reference sequence). Trimming cost V 1 base and J 3 bases, with 13 bases left between them. DNA for the CDR3: TGTGCCAGTAGTATAGCAGATGCACGGGTCTACGAGCAGTACTTC. It specifies CASSIADARVYEQYF.

With regard to this clone: This CDR3 is also generated by other DNA sequences in the sample. V gene TRBV9 combines with J gene TRBJ1-5, with 7 nucleotides matching TRBD1. The germline CDR1 and CDR2 sequences are SGDLS and YYNGEE. The CDR3 totals 14 residues. The ends lost 3 bases at V and 2 bases at J; junction bases unmatched: 2. The CDR3 sequence is CASSAGQGNQPQHF. Here the CDR3 DNA reads TGTGCCAGCAGCGCCGGACAGGGCAATCAGCCCCAGCATTTT.

This clone has only a few counts. V usage is TRBV14 and J usage is TRBJ2-3, with no clear D. This CDR3 has 12 amino acids. Germline CDR1 reads SGHDN; CDR2 reads FVKESK. V was pared by 4 bases and J by 7 bases, with 9 bases between. The CDR3 DNA is TGTGCCAGCAGCCTGGGAATGAATACGCAGTATTTT. Its protein product is CASSLGMNTQYF.

The gene calls are TRBV14 and TRBJ2-1; D possibly corresponds to TRBD1 (6 bases). The length of the CDR3 is 15 residues. Germline CDR1 SGHDN, CDR2 FVKESK. The germline V and J ends were trimmed by 6 bases and 5 bases, with 17 bases remaining between them. In DNA, the CDR3 is TGTGCCAGCAGACCCGCAGGGGCAGACCACAATGAGCAGTTCTTC. Protein product: CASRPAGADHNEQFF. Based on the CDR3 plus reference TRBV14 and TRBJ2-1, the full variable domain is EAGVTQFPSHSVIEKGQTVTLRCDPISGHDNLYWYRRVMGKEIKFLLHFVKESKQDESGMPNNRFLAERTGGTYSTLKVQPAELEDSGVYFCASRPAGADHNEQFFGPGTRLTVL.

This clone was seen only a few times. V is TRBV28 and J is TRBJ2-7, with D possibly matching TRBD1 (6 bases). The CDR3 is made up of 16 amino acids. From germline, CDR1 is MDHEN and CDR2 SYDVKM. V lost 7 bases, J lost 3 bases, and 22 bases lay in between. This CDR3 reads CASTPSGHRVYYEQYF. CDR3 bases: TGTGCCAGCACCCCCTCGGGACATCGAGTATACTACGAGCAGTACTTC.

Note on this clone: Other DNA sequences in the sample encode the same CDR3. The CDR3 spells CSVDQGTDTQYF. CDR3 nucleotide sequence: TGCAGCGTTGACCAGGGAACAGATACGCAGTATTTT. The genes are TRBV29-1 and TRBJ2-3; perhaps TRBD1 as D (5 bases). The V gene lost 3 bases and the J gene lost 3 bases, with 7 bases spanning the gap. The CDR3 is made up of 12 amino acids. Per germline, CDR1 SQVTM and CDR2 ANQGSEA.

The chain uses TRBV7-9 and TRBJ1-5; D call uncertain. The germline gives CDR1 SEHNR, CDR2 FQNEAQ (reference sequence). The CDR3 extends over 13 amino acids. The V and J ends lost 2 bases and 5 bases respectively, with 7 bases between them. DNA for the CDR3: TGTGCCAGCAGCTTATTTGGCGATCAGCCCCAGCATTTT. This gives the protein CASSLFGDQPQHF.

In this sample, this clone turned up a few times. The CDR3 DNA follows: TGCAGCGCTGCTAGCGGTTCAATAAGCTCTGGGGCCAACGTCCTGACTTTC. It specifies CSAASGSISSGANVLTF. The gene calls are TRBV29-1 and TRBJ2-6; TRBD2 agrees at 7 bases. V lost 7 bases and J lost 0; bases outside the gene matches: 12. From germline, CDR1 is SQVTM and CDR2 ANQGSEA. The CDR3 covers 17 residues.

J is TRBJ2-5 and V is TRBV2, with a tentative D call TRBD1 (5 bases). This CDR3 region has 11 residues. CDR1 and CDR2 from the germline V gene are SNHLY and FYNNEI. Trimming took off 6 bases at V and 3 bases at J, with 5 bases between the two ends. This CDR3 reads CASRTEETQYF. In nucleotides, the CDR3 is TGTGCCAGCAGGACAGAAGAGACCCAGTACTTC.

This clone was found a few times. The V and J genes are TRBV7-9 and TRBJ2-1, with 8 nucleotides matching TRBD2. After removal of 1 base from V and 9 bases from J, the junction contained 5 bases not matched to a gene. The germline gives CDR1 SEHNR, CDR2 FQNEAQ (reference sequence). The CDR3 consists of 14 residues. Here the CDR3 DNA reads TGTGCCAGCAGCTTAGAAGCGGGAGCGGGTGAGCAGTTCTTC. Translating it yields CASSLEAGAGEQFF. Variable domain in full (rest from reference TRBV7-9 and TRBJ2-1): DTGVSQNPRHKITKRGQNVTFRCDPISEHNRLYWYRQTLGQGPEFLTYFQNEAQLEKSRLLSDRFSAERPKGSFSTLEIQRTEQGDSAMYLCASSLEAGAGEQFFGPGTRLTVL.

This clone has a handful of counts. The rearrangement uses TRBV30 and TRBJ1-1; the D gene is possibly TRBD1 (6 bases). The ends were cut back, 0 bases at V and 3 bases at J, with 17 bases in the middle. Germline lookup yields CDR1 GTSNPN and CDR2 SVGIG (reference sequence). The CDR3 is made up of 16 amino acids. DNA of the CDR3: TGTGCCTGGAGTGTACTAGTCTCCGCAGGGGACACTGAAGCTTTCTTT. It codes for CAWSVLVSAGDTEAFF.

This clone occurred a few times. The genes are TRBV5-4 and TRBJ1-2; TRBD1 is a possible D gene (6 bases). Trimming removed 4 bases from V and 4 bases from J, with 11 bases in between. Germline values: CDR1 SGHNT, CDR2 YYREEE (reference sequence). The CDR3 is 13 residues long. CDR3 loop: CASSHGQSYGYTF. The CDR3 DNA is TGTGCCAGCAGCCACGGACAGAGCTATGGCTACACCTTC. The complete variable domain, with remaining parts taken from reference TRBV5-4 and TRBJ1-2, reads ETGVTQSPTHLIKTRGQQVTLRCSSQSGHNTVSWYQQALGQGPQFIFQYYREEENGRGNFPPRFSGLQFPNYSSELNVNALELDDSALYLCASSHGQSYGYTFGSGTRLTVV.

This chain connects TRBV28 to TRBJ2-7; D possibly corresponds to TRBD1 (6 bases). The CDR3 is 16 amino acids. Trimming left V 2 bases short and J 1 base short, with 15 bases between. Germline assignment: CDR1 MDHEN and CDR2 SYDVKM. The CDR3 is CASSLGLLRGSYEQYF. DNA for the CDR3: TGTGCCAGCAGTTTAGGCCTCCTCAGGGGATCCTACGAGCAGTACTTC.

In its sample, this clone was seen once. The chain combines TRBV12-5 with TRBJ2-1, with D maybe TRBD2 (6 bases). The CDR3 is made up of 12 amino acids. Trimming took 2 bases from V and 12 from J, leaving 11 bases between them. Germline values: CDR1 LGHNT, CDR2 FRNRAP. In nucleotides, the CDR3 is TGTGCTAGTGGTTTGTCCGGGGGTTCGCAGTTCTTC. Amino acids: CASGLSGGSQFF.

V usage is TRBV4-2 and J usage is TRBJ2-3, with 9 bases fitting TRBD2. The CDR3 has 17 amino acids. Losses at the gene ends were 3 bases for V and 4 bases for J; bases not matched to a gene: 11. Per the germline V gene, CDR1 is LGHNA and CDR2 is YNFKEQ. The CDR3 bases are TGTGCCAGCAGCCACCGGCAGGGGACTAGCCGCGCAGATACGCAGTATTTT. Encoded protein: CASSHRQGTSRADTQYF.

The chain couples TRBV29-1 to TRBJ2-7; possibly TRBD2 for D (5 bases). Trimming took 5 bases from V and 5 from J, leaving 7 bases between them. Germline V lookup: CDR1 SQVTM, CDR2 ANQGSEA. This CDR3 has 10 residues. The CDR3 sequence is CSVYGNEQYF. In DNA, the CDR3 is TGCAGCGTTTACGGGAACGAGCAGTACTTC.

This clone was observed a few times. The germline gene is not matched at one end of the junction; a read error may be the cause. The CDR3 loop reads CAISQSEIGANVLTF. The CDR3, as DNA: TGTGCCATCAGTCAGTCGGAGATCGGGGCCAACGTCCTGACTTTC. The chain uses TRBV10-3 and TRBJ2-6; D call uncertain. Germline V lookup: CDR1 ENHRY, CDR2 SYGVKD. This CDR3 has 15 amino acids.

This clone was counted only a few times. The rearrangement links TRBV14 to TRBJ2-1; perhaps TRBD1 as D (6 bases). V lost 3 bases and J lost 6, with 12 bases in between. Germline V CDR1 and CDR2: SGHDN, FVKESK. CDR3 size: 14 residues. In DNA form, the CDR3 reads TGTGCCAGCAGCCAGGTTCGCAGGGGCAATGAGCAGTTCTTC. This sequence encodes CASSQVRRGNEQFF.

The chain is built from TRBV7-8 and TRBJ1-1; TRBD1 matches at 9 bases. Looked up from germline, CDR1 is SGHVS and CDR2 is FQNEAQ. The V segment lost 4 bases and the J segment 4 bases; nucleotides outside the gene matches: 1. The CDR3 covers 13 residues. This CDR3 reads CASSSDRGTEAFF. Written as DNA, the CDR3 is TGTGCCAGCAGCTCGGACAGGGGCACTGAAGCTTTCTTT.

This clone was detected only a few times. At one of its ends the junction is not consistent with the germline gene, which may arise from a read error. The chain recombines TRBV7-9 with TRBJ2-7, with 8 positions matching TRBD2. The CDR3 loop spans 13 amino acids. Per germline, CDR1 SEHNR and CDR2 FQNEAQ (reference sequence). The CDR3 is CASSLAGTSGQYF. The CDR3 DNA sequence: TGTGCCAGCAGCCTAGCCGGGACTAGTGGGCAGTACTTC.

As for this clone: This specimen includes other DNA sequences encoding the same CDR3. The CDR3 DNA is TGTGCCAGCAGCTCCTCAGGTGGGGAGACCCAGTACTTC. Its translation is CASSSSGGETQYF. The chain links TRBV7-9 to TRBJ2-5; D gene unclear. The CDR3 is 13 amino acids. The V end lost 4 bases, the J end lost 5 bases, and 11 bases lay between the germline ends. Germline V gene data show CDR1 as SEHNR and CDR2 as FQNEAQ (reference sequence).

The rearrangement links TRBV4-2 to TRBJ2-1; 12 nucleotides align to TRBD2. CDR1 is LGHNA, CDR2 YNFKEQ, per germline. Unmatched junction bases numbered 24, after V lost 3 bases and J lost 3 bases. This CDR3 spans 23 amino acids. The chain's CDR3 is CASSQQLAGGLSGRTTLYNEQFF. The CDR3, as DNA: TGTGCCAGCAGCCAGCAACTAGCGGGAGGATTGTCGGGGAGGACTACTCTCTACAATGAGCAGTTCTTC.

This clone has more than one count but fewer than ten. In nucleotides, the CDR3 is TGTGCCAGCAGCTCCGACAGGGGAAGAGATACGCAGTATTTT. This encodes CASSSDRGRDTQYF. The chain recombines TRBV27 with TRBJ2-3, with 8 bases matching TRBD1. Trimming cost V 6 bases and J 5 bases; bases outside gene matches: 7. CDR1 and CDR2 from the germline V gene are MNHEY and SMNVEV (reference sequence). CDR3 length: 14 residues.